The clone carrying this T cell receptor beta chain was picked up a small number of times. Antigen unknown. Germline V lookup: CDR1 DFQATT, CDR2 SNEGSKA (reference sequence). Trimming cost V 3 bases and J 4 bases, with 15 bases left between them. The CDR3 contains 14 residues. This sample was included in a study of vaccination and CD4 T cells after COVID-19. Looking at the study overall: Overlapping spike peptides from SARS-CoV-2, HCoV-NL63, HCoV-OC43 and HCoV-229E served to stimulate the cells.

Treatment given: approximately 9-day PBMC culture with coronavirus spike peptide pools or control peptides (ViraFEST assay). The unexposed donor gave CD4+ T cells before the COVID-19 pandemic (2011-2018). Following expansion of antigen-specific T cells with peptide pools, ViraFEST then sequenced TCRs. Cultured CD4+ T cells had their DNA profiled by the Oncomine TCR Beta short-read assay. From cultured CD4+ T cells, genomic DNA was extracted. TCRdb re-derived calls from the PCR reads in MiXCR, one entry per CDR3 protein. Among approximately 11,000 distinct CDR3 sequences listed, about 40% were seen once.

Sequenced material: CD4+ T cells from blood, cultured in vitro. The V gene is TRBV20-1, the J gene TRBJ2-5, with D unresolved. The sequence came from a human donor in good health. CDR3 residues: CSASHGRTGETQYF. CDR3 bases: TGCAGTGCTAGTCATGGACGGACGGGAGAGACCCAGTACTTC.